This is a list of T cell receptor beta chains from one sample in a study of cytomegalovirus exposure and HLA in healthy donors. Here immunoSEQ multiplex PCR was the method, and the copy in TCRdb shows in-frame clones only, minus some. This sample has approximately 160,000 clones, with 95% to 97% found just once. The sequenced sample was PBMCs. These receptors were taken from a woman under 30 in good health and CMV-seronegative. CDR3s leave out the opening cysteine and the closing phenylalanine or tryptophan. Each record gives: J gene, V gene, CDR3 length, CDR3 protein.

J gene: TRBJ1-2; V gene: TRBV19; CDR3 length: 13; CDR3 protein: ASSHPQGAAYGYT
J gene: TRBJ2-1; V gene: TRBV7-2; CDR3 length: 14; CDR3 protein: ASSPRGGGTYNEQF
J gene: TRBJ2-1; V gene: TRBV14; CDR3 length: 15; CDR3 protein: ASSQLSAGKVYNEQF
J gene: TRBJ1-5; V gene: TRBV7-9; CDR3 length: 13; CDR3 protein: ASSIGGLADQPQH
J gene: TRBJ2-5; V gene: TRBV7-2; CDR3 length: 14; CDR3 protein: ASSLTGLADQETQY
J gene: TRBJ2-3; V gene: TRBV9; CDR3 length: 16; CDR3 protein: ASSPRALAGTYTDTQY
J gene: TRBJ1-6; V gene: TRBV18; CDR3 length: 15; CDR3 protein: ASSPLAGQRDNSPLH
J gene: TRBJ2-7; V gene: TRBV29-1; CDR3 length: 15; CDR3 protein: SVEIYSRDRAIYEQY
J gene: TRBJ2-5; V gene: TRBV9; CDR3 length: 15; CDR3 protein: ASSVEGLVDPGETQY
J gene: TRBJ1-5; V gene: TRBV6-6; CDR3 length: 14; CDR3 protein: ASSTAIRGWNQPQH
J gene: TRBJ2-7; V gene: TRBV5-1; CDR3 length: 13; CDR3 protein: ASSLTGQGGWEQY
J gene: TRBJ2-7; V gene: TRBV9; CDR3 length: 10; CDR3 protein: ASSVPGGEQY
J gene: TRBJ1-4; V gene: TRBV7-8; CDR3 length: 13; CDR3 protein: ASSLGSGVREKLF
J gene: TRBJ2-5; V gene: TRBV10-1; CDR3 length: 21; CDR3 protein: ARAVRELGRPGTSGGVQETQY
J gene: TRBJ1-1; V gene: TRBV25-1; CDR3 length: 10; CDR3 protein: ASSELGGEAF
J gene: TRBJ1-2; V gene: TRBV18; CDR3 length: 13; CDR3 protein: ASSSTGGLNYGYT
J gene: TRBJ2-1; V gene: TRBV5-1; CDR3 length: 11; CDR3 protein: ASSLAGLNEQF
J gene: TRBJ2-3; V gene: TRBV2; CDR3 length: 8; CDR3 protein: AQLRDTQY
J gene: TRBJ2-5; V gene: TRBV5-4; CDR3 length: 10; CDR3 protein: ASSSLQETQY
J gene: TRBJ2-3; V gene: TRBV6-5; CDR3 length: 13; CDR3 protein: ASSYAGSGGVTQY
J gene: TRBJ2-1; V gene: TRBV19; CDR3 length: 12; CDR3 protein: ASHTGSSYNEQF
J gene: TRBJ2-3; V gene: TRBV19; CDR3 length: 11; CDR3 protein: ASSRSGTDTQY
J gene: TRBJ1-1; V gene: TRBV7-3; CDR3 length: 11; CDR3 protein: ASSPTANTEAF
J gene: TRBJ1-5; V gene: TRBV5-1; CDR3 length: 12; CDR3 protein: ASSEGQSNQPQH
J gene: TRBJ1-1; V gene: TRBV6-5; CDR3 length: 11; CDR3 protein: ASIRAGGTEAF
J gene: TRBJ1-1; V gene: TRBV5-1; CDR3 length: 13; CDR3 protein: ASALQGARDTEAF
J gene: TRBJ1-1; V gene: TRBV4-1; CDR3 length: 13; CDR3 protein: ASSQGDRGLAEAF
J gene: TRBJ1-1; V gene: TRBV19; CDR3 length: 11; CDR3 protein: ASSSGGNTEAF
J gene: TRBJ1-3; V gene: TRBV5-4; CDR3 length: 12; CDR3 protein: ASSLGGSGNTIY
J gene: TRBJ2-2; V gene: TRBV4-2; CDR3 length: 14; CDR3 protein: ASSHFGTSRSGELF
J gene: TRBJ2-5; V gene: TRBV15; CDR3 length: 12; CDR3 protein: ATSRESVRETQY
J gene: TRBJ2-7; V gene: TRBV5-6; CDR3 length: 14; CDR3 protein: ASSLNSGTGYYEQY
J gene: TRBJ1-1; V gene: TRBV6-1; CDR3 length: 12; CDR3 protein: ASSELQGDPEAF
J gene: TRBJ2-5; V gene: TRBV7-2; CDR3 length: 13; CDR3 protein: ASSSIQGGLETQY
J gene: TRBJ1-6; V gene: TRBV27; CDR3 length: 13; CDR3 protein: ASSFDRGPYSPLH
J gene: TRBJ1-3; V gene: TRBV5-4; CDR3 length: 13; CDR3 protein: ASSLDRDRGDTIY
J gene: TRBJ2-3; V gene: TRBV2; CDR3 length: 13; CDR3 protein: ASSPGQVVADTQY
J gene: TRBJ2-7; V gene: TRBV11-2; CDR3 length: 10; CDR3 protein: ASSSGIYEQY
J gene: TRBJ1-1; V gene: TRBV4-2; CDR3 length: 15; CDR3 protein: ASSPGSLAGPYPEAF
J gene: TRBJ2-1; V gene: TRBV19; CDR3 length: 13; CDR3 protein: ASSIYRSTYNEQF
J gene: TRBJ2-6; V gene: TRBV15; CDR3 length: 13; CDR3 protein: ATTPGGTGANVLT
J gene: TRBJ1-1; V gene: TRBV2; CDR3 length: 13; CDR3 protein: ASKNEGIKGTEAF
J gene: TRBJ1-2; V gene: TRBV19; CDR3 length: 11; CDR3 protein: ASSAGQGFGYT
J gene: TRBJ2-1; V gene: TRBV7-9; CDR3 length: 12; CDR3 protein: ASSLATSGNEQF
J gene: TRBJ2-7; V gene: TRBV2; CDR3 length: 15; CDR3 protein: ASSEAREYSPPYEQY
J gene: TRBJ2-7; V gene: TRBV7-3; CDR3 length: 11; CDR3 protein: ASSLQRDYEQY
J gene: TRBJ2-1; V gene: TRBV9; CDR3 length: 12; CDR3 protein: ASSVGTGTNEQF